Detailed here is one T cell receptor beta chain. Antigen: not known. These data are taken from a study of shared clonotypes between healthy human individuals. The study's findings and limits: Sampling covered nothing but blood. Tissue TCR repertoires likely differ from those found in blood.

Each subset's genomic DNA was shared equally among a number of immunoSEQ plates. It was roughly 210 ng DNA, about 30,000 T cell genomes, that sorted-subset replicate PCRs used. Measured with immunoSEQ multiplex PCR; TCRdb has only the in-frame clones, and not every one. The table records millions of clones, approximately 95% of them present only once. Looked up from germline, CDR1 is KGHSH and CDR2 is LQKENI. CDR3 length equals 15 residues. With 1 base removed from V and 4 bases from J, the gap between germline ends came to 12 bases. CD45RA+ naive and CD45RA-negative memory subsets were separated from CD4+ cells.

This chain connects TRBV18 to TRBJ2-3; D is unresolved. The clonotype comes from a man younger than 35 in good health. Source material: naive CD4+ T cells sorted from blood. As for subset: CD45RA+ positively selected. CDR3 nucleotides: TGTGCCAGCTCACCACAGGGAATGGTCCCAGATACGCAGTATTTT. Translating it yields CASSPQGMVPDTQYF.